One and the same sample provided the 8 T cell receptor beta chains below, sequenced in a study of T cells in Graves' hyperthyroidism and ophthalmopathy. From RNA transcripts, TCR beta CDR3 regions were amplified. TCR CDR3 regions were first amplified by RT-PCR with HTBI primers. TCRdb redid the calling of the multiplex PCR reads with MiXCR, one entry per CDR3 protein. This table has roughly 650,000 distinct CDR3 sequences, 16% appearing once. Sequenced material: blood. The receptors come from a woman aged 40-49 years with Graves' ophthalmopathy.

This clonotype was counted only a few times. This chain links TRBV20-1 with TRBJ1-6; D is unresolved. The length of the CDR3 is 17 residues. Deletions cut 1 base from V and 9 bases from J, with 22 bases between. Germline CDR1 is DFQATT and CDR2 is SNEGSKA (reference sequence). The CDR3 here is CSARASPHDWPRSPLHF. As DNA, the CDR3 is TGCAGTGCTAGAGCCAGCCCCCACGATTGGCCGCGTTCACCCCTCCACTTT.

The chain links TRBV5-1 to TRBJ1-3; weak D call: TRBD1 (6 bases). Germline V gene data show CDR1 as SGHRS and CDR2 as YFSETQ. V lost 4 bases, J lost 3 bases, and 17 bases lay in between. The CDR3 consists of 16 residues. This chain's CDR3 is CASSPGDILVGNTIYF. CDR3 in DNA: TGCGCCAGCAGCCCTGGGGACATCCTGGTTGGAAACACCATATATTTT.

This clonotype was seen many times. This chain uses TRBV28 with TRBJ2-5; D gene unclear. The CDR3 runs to 13 residues. Germline V gives CDR1 MDHEN, CDR2 SYDVKM. Trimming pared 7 bases from V and 1 base from J, leaving 10 bases between. The CDR3 nucleotides read TGTGCCAGCATCGAGGCGTTCCAAGAGACCCAGTACTTC. This encodes CASIEAFQETQYF.

The chain is built from TRBV20-1 and TRBJ2-5, with 7 bases matching TRBD2. The V and J ends lost 3 bases and 2 bases, in that order; junction bases with no gene match: 12. The CDR3 totals 16 residues. Germline CDR1 DFQATT, CDR2 SNEGSKA (reference sequence). The CDR3: CSARVGGVGEQETQYF. CDR3 in DNA: TGCAGTGCTAGGGTGGGGGGGGTCGGGGAACAAGAGACCCAGTACTTC.

In this sample, this clonotype turned up once. The rearrangement joins TRBV4-1 to TRBJ1-1; D remains unclear. The germline V and J ends were trimmed by 1 base and 1 base, with 10 bases remaining between them. The germline V gene encodes CDR1 MGHRA and CDR2 YSYEKL. There are 15 residues in the CDR3. The CDR3 loop is CASSQVSQPNTEAFF. The DNA for the CDR3 is TGCGCCAGCAGCCAAGTCAGTCAGCCGAACACTGAAGCTTTCTTT.

This clonotype was seen ten or more times. The V call is TRBV2, the J call TRBJ1-2; D is perhaps TRBD1 (6 bases). Trimming shortened V by 6 bases and J by 7 bases, and 12 bases separated the two germline ends. Germline loops: CDR1 SNHLY, CDR2 FYNNEI. This CDR3 is 12 amino acids long. The CDR3 region has the DNA TGTGCCAGCAGGGACACAGGGTCTGGCTACACCTTC. This encodes CASRDTGSGYTF. Filled out from reference TRBV2 and TRBJ1-2, the complete variable domain reads EPEVTQTPSHQVTQMGQEVILRCVPISNHLYFYWYRQILGQKVEFLVSFYNNEISEKSEIFDDQFSVERPDGSNFTLKIRSTKLEDSAMYFCASRDTGSGYTFGSGTRLTVV.

The rearrangement uses TRBV5-1 and TRBJ1-2; D not certain. Germline CDR1 SGHRS, CDR2 YFSETQ. CDR3 length: 13 amino acids. Trimming took 0 bases from V and 3 from J, leaving 6 bases between them. CDR3 in amino acids: CASSLEVDYGYTF. The CDR3 nucleotides read TGCGCCAGCAGCTTGGAGGTTGACTATGGCTACACCTTC. Complete variable domain (other parts from reference TRBV5-1 and TRBJ1-2): KAGVTQTPRYLIKTRGQQVTLSCSPISGHRSVSWYQQTPGQGLQFLFEYFSETQRNKGNFPGRFSGRQFSNSRSEMNVSTLELGDSALYLCASSLEVDYGYTFGSGTRLTVV.

This clonotype has a count of ten or more. An end of the junction does not agree with germline; a read error may underlie this. This chain uses TRBV28 with TRBJ2-1; TRBD2 aligns across 8 bases. Germline V lookup: CDR1 MDHEN, CDR2 SYDVKM. The CDR3 totals 13 residues. The CDR3 DNA sequence: TGTGCCAGCATTTTAGCGGGAAGGAATGAGCAGTTCTTC. Residues: CASILAGRNEQFF. Looking up the rest from reference TRBV28 and TRBJ2-1 gives the full variable domain: DVKVTQSSRYLVKRTGEKVFLECVQDMDHENMFWYRQDPGLGLRLIYFSYDVKMKEKGDIPEGYSVSREKKERFSLILESASTNQTSMYLCASILAGRNEQFFGPGTRLTVL.